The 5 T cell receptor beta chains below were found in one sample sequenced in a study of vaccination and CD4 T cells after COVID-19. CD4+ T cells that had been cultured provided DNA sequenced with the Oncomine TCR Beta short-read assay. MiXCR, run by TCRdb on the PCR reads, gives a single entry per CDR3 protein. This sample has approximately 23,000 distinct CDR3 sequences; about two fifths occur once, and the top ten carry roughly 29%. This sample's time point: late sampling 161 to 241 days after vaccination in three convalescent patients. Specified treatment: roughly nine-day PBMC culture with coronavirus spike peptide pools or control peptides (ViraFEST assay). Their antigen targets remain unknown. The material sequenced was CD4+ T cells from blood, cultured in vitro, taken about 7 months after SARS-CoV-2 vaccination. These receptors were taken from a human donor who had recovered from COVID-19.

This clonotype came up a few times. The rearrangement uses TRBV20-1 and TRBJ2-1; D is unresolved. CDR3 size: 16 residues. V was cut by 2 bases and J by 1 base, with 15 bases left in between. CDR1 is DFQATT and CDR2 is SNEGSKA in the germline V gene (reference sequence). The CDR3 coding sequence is TGCAGTGCTAGATCTACTTCCGGGTATTCCTACAATGAGCAGTTCTTC. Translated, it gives CSARSTSGYSYNEQFF.

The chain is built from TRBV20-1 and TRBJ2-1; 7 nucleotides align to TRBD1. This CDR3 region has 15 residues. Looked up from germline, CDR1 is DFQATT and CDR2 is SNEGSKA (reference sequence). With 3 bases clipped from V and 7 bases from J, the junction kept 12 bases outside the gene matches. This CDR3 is CSASSDAGTANEQFF. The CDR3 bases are TGCAGTGCTAGTTCGGATGCCGGGACAGCGAATGAGCAGTTCTTC.

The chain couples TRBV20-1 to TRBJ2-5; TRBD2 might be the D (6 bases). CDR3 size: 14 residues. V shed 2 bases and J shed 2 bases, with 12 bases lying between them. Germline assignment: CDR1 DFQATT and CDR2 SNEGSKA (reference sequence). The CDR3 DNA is TGCAGTGCTAGAAAACGGACTACTCAAGAGACCCAGTACTTC. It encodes CSARKRTTQETQYF.

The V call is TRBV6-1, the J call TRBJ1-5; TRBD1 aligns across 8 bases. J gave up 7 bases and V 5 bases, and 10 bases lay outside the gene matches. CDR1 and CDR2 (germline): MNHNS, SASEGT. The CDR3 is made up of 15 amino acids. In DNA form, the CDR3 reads TGTGCCAGCAGTCCAACCTACAGGGGGGAACAGCCCCAGCATTTT. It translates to CASSPTYRGEQPQHF.

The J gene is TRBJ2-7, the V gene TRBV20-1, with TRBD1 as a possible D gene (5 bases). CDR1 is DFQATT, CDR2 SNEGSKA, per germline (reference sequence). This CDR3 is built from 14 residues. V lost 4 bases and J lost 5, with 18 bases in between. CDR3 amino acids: CSATKPGIVNEQYF. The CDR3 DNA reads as TGCAGTGCTACAAAGCCAGGGATCGTAAACGAGCAGTACTTC.